This T cell receptor (beta chain) derives from a study of T cells in Graves' hyperthyroidism and ophthalmopathy. Amplification yielded TCR beta CDR3 regions, with RNA transcripts as the source. TCR CDR3 underwent first-round RT-PCR with the HTBI primer set. TCRdb fed the multiplex PCR reads into MiXCR, producing one record per CDR3 protein. The sample lists hundreds of thousands of distinct CDR3 sequences, just under 20% occurring once. Germline lookup yields CDR1 MNHEY and CDR2 SMNVEV (reference sequence). The CDR3 length is 18 residues. The V gene lost 5 bases and the J gene lost 7 bases, with 27 bases spanning the gap.

The chain uses TRBV27 and TRBJ2-1; a weak D match, TRBD2 (6 bases). This clonotype was obtained from a man between 40 and 49 years old with Graves' ophthalmopathy. The sample was blood. The CDR3 nucleotides are TGTGCCAGCAGTCCCACTCTCAGCACCTTTCTAGCGAGGAATGAGCAGTTCTTC. Amino acid sequence: CASSPTLSTFLARNEQFF.